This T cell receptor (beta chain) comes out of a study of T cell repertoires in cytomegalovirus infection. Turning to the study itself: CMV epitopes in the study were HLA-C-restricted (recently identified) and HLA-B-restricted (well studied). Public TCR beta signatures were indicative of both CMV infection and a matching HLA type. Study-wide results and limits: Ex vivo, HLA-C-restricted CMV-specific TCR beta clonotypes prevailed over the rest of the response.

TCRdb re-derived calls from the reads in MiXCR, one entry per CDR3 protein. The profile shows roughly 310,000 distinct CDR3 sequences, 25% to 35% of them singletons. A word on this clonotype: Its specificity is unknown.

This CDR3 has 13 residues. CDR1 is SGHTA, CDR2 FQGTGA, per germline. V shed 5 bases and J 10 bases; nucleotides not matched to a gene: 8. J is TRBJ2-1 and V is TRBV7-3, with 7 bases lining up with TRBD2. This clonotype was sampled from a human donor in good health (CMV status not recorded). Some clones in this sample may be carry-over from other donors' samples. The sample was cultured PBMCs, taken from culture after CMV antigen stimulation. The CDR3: CASSAGQLAEQFF. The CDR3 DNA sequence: TGTGCCAGCAGCGCAGGACAACTAGCGGAGCAGTTCTTC.